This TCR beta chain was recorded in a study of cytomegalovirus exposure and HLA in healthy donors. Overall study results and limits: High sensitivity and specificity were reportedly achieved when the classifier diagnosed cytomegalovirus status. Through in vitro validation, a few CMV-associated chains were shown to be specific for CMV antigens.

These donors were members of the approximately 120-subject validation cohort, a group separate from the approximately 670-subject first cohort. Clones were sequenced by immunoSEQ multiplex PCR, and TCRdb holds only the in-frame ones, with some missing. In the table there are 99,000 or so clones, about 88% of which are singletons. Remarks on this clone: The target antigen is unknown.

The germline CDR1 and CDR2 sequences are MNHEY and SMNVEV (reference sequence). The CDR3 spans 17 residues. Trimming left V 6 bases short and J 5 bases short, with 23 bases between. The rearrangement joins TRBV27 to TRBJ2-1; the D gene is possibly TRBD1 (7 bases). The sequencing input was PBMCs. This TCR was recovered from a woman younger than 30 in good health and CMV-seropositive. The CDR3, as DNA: TGTGCCAGCAGCACCCTCCAAGACCGGGGGACAGACAATGAGCAGTTCTTC. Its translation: CASSTLQDRGTDNEQFF.